These T cell receptor beta chains were read from a single sample in a study of blood T cell repertoires in COVID-19. Clones were sequenced by immunoSEQ multiplex PCR, and TCRdb holds only the in-frame ones, with some missing. The sample includes fewer than 45,000 clones, about 85% of them seen just once. Sequences were obtained from peripheral blood. These TCRs come from an elderly woman with acute or convalescent COVID-19. Both conserved end residues are part of each CDR3. Fields, in order: CDR3 protein, CDR3 DNA, D gene, V gene, J gene, clone size. A D gene is named only where the DNA matches it firmly. Rows give clone size only sometimes, using once, few, many, or a class for an expanded clone.

CDR3: CASSKRNAPRQSRGRQGVTTTLHF
DNA: TGTGCCAGCAGCAAACGAAATGCCCCGAGGCAGTCGAGGGGGAGACAGGGCGTGACCACTACCCTCCACTTT
D: .
V: TRBV21-1
J: TRBJ1-6
size: .

CDR3: CASGLVDRDNEQFF
DNA: TGTGCTAGTGGTTTGGTGGACAGGGACAATGAGCAGTTCTTC
D: TRBD1
V: TRBV12-5
J: TRBJ2-1
size: .

CDR3: CAWTRQGLTDTQYF
DNA: TGTGCCTGGACGCGACAGGGTTTGACAGATACGCAGTATTTT
D: TRBD1
V: TRBV30
J: TRBJ2-3
size: .

CDR3: CASSEAAFGSYNSPLHF
DNA: TGTGCCAGCAGTGAAGCTGCTTTCGGCTCCTATAATTCACCCCTCCACTTT
D: .
V: TRBV2
J: TRBJ1-6
size: .

CDR3: CASSIRGDQETQYF
DNA: TGTGCCAGTAGTATCAGGGGGGACCAAGAGACCCAGTACTTC
D: .
V: TRBV19
J: TRBJ2-5
size: .

CDR3: CASSSGAANSPLHF
DNA: TGTGCCAGTAGTTCTGGGGCCGCTAATTCACCCCTCCACTTT
D: .
V: TRBV19
J: TRBJ1-6
size: .

CDR3: CASSSFNSPLHF
DNA: TGTGCCAGCAGCAGCTTTAATTCACCCCTCCACTTT
D: .
V: TRBV7-2
J: TRBJ1-6
size: .

CDR3: CASSRFTGGELFF
DNA: TGTGCCAGCAGCCGTTTTACGGGCGGGGAGCTGTTTTTT
D: .
V: TRBV7-2
J: TRBJ2-2
size: .

CDR3: CASSQETGQGSYEQYF
DNA: TGCGCCAGCAGCCAAGAGACCGGACAGGGGTCCTACGAGCAGTACTTC
D: TRBD1
V: TRBV4-1
J: TRBJ2-7
size: .

CDR3: CAAEGGGDGNQPQHF
DNA: TGTGCCGCGGAGGGTGGGGGTGACGGCAATCAGCCCCAGCATTTT
D: .
V: TRBV6-6
J: TRBJ1-5
size: .

CDR3: CASKGQHNSPLHF
DNA: TGTGCCAGCAAGGGACAGCATAATTCACCCCTCCACTTT
D: TRBD1
V: TRBV28
J: TRBJ1-6
size: .

CDR3: CASSPNRGAGYEQYF
DNA: TGTGCCAGCAGCCCGAACCGGGGGGCTGGGTACGAGCAGTACTTC
D: .
V: TRBV13
J: TRBJ2-7
size: .

CDR3: CASSLSRVAGEDYNEQFF
DNA: TGCGCCAGCAGCTTGAGTCGGGTAGCGGGAGAAGACTACAATGAGCAGTTCTTC
D: TRBD2
V: TRBV5-1
J: TRBJ2-1
size: .

CDR3: CASSYSSVQPGTQYF
DNA: TGTGCCAGCAGTTACTCGAGTGTACAGCCCGGGACCCAGTACTTC
D: .
V: TRBV6-5
J: TRBJ2-5
size: .

CDR3: CASRPGQINEKLFF
DNA: TGTGCCAGTAGGCCGGGACAGATAAATGAAAAACTGTTTTTT
D: TRBD1
V: TRBV19
J: TRBJ1-4
size: .

CDR3: CASSLESTEQFF
DNA: TGTGCCAGCAGCTTGGAGAGCACTGAGCAGTTCTTC
D: .
V: TRBV5-8
J: TRBJ2-1
size: .

CDR3: CASSDMTGEGYTF
DNA: TGTGCCAGCAGTGACATGACAGGGGAAGGCTACACCTTC
D: TRBD1
V: TRBV6-6
J: TRBJ1-2
size: .

CDR3: CASSGGQSYNSPLHF
DNA: TGTGCCAGCAGCGGTGGACAGTCCTATAATTCACCCCTCCACTTT
D: .
V: TRBV9
J: TRBJ1-6
size: .

CDR3: CASSSSGGGRARGTDTQYF
DNA: TGTGCCAGCAGCTCCTCCGGGGGCGGGAGGGCCAGGGGGACAGATACGCAGTATTTT
D: TRBD2
V: TRBV7-8
J: TRBJ2-3
size: .

CDR3: CASSQDESASGFYEQYF
DNA: TGTGCCAGCAGCCAAGATGAATCGGCTAGCGGATTCTACGAGCAGTACTTC
D: TRBD2
V: TRBV4-2
J: TRBJ2-7
size: .

CDR3: CASSFGQRNEQFF
DNA: TGTGCCAGCAGTTTCGGACAGAGAAATGAGCAGTTCTTC
D: .
V: TRBV12-3/TRBV12-4
J: TRBJ2-1
size: .

CDR3: CASSFGEGLEQFF
DNA: .
D: .
V: TRBV7-2
J: TRBJ2-1
size: .

CDR3: CASSPRTSGRSYEQYF
DNA: TGTGCCAGCAGCCCGAGGACTAGCGGACGCTCCTACGAGCAGTACTTC
D: TRBD2
V: TRBV3-1/TRBV3-2
J: TRBJ2-7
size: .

CDR3: CASSLGVGGAKAYEQYF
DNA: TGCGCCAGCAGCTTGGGTGTCGGTGGGGCAAAGGCCTACGAGCAGTACTTC
D: .
V: TRBV5-1
J: TRBJ2-7
size: few

CDR3: CASSPVRETQYF
DNA: TGTGCCAGCAGCCCCGTTCGGGAGACCCAGTACTTC
D: .
V: TRBV11-1
J: TRBJ2-5
size: .

CDR3: CASSQAVGGSYEQYF
DNA: TGTGCCAGCAGCCAAGCAGTAGGGGGCTCCTACGAGCAGTACTTC
D: .
V: TRBV3-1/TRBV3-2
J: TRBJ2-7
size: once

CDR3: CASTLYSGSRETQYF
DNA: TGTGCCAGCACCCTTTATAGCGGGAGTAGGGAGACCCAGTACTTC
D: TRBD2
V: TRBV7-2
J: TRBJ2-5
size: .

CDR3: CAWTSGTGGTGELFF
DNA: TGTGCCTGGACTAGCGGGACGGGCGGCACCGGGGAGCTGTTTTTT
D: TRBD2
V: TRBV30
J: TRBJ2-2
size: .

CDR3: CASSPRTGSGTEAFF
DNA: TGCGCCAGCAGCCCGAGGACAGGGTCCGGGACTGAAGCTTTCTTT
D: TRBD1
V: TRBV5-1
J: TRBJ1-1
size: .

CDR3: CAISQTSGGMYNEQFF
DNA: TGTGCCATCAGCCAAACTAGCGGGGGAATGTACAATGAGCAGTTCTTC
D: TRBD2
V: TRBV28
J: TRBJ2-1
size: .

CDR3: CASTADRDLWRTGELFF
DNA: TGTGCCAGTACCGCGGACAGGGATTTGTGGCGCACCGGGGAGCTGTTTTTT
D: TRBD1
V: TRBV19
J: TRBJ2-2
size: .

CDR3: CASSERGFEQFF
DNA: TGTGCCAGCAGTGAGAGGGGGTTTGAGCAGTTCTTC
D: .
V: TRBV2
J: TRBJ2-1
size: .

CDR3: CAWSVAGATGELFF
DNA: TGTGCCTGGAGTGTGGCAGGGGCAACCGGGGAGCTGTTTTTT
D: .
V: TRBV30
J: TRBJ2-2
size: .

CDR3: CASSLNGYGYTF
DNA: TGTGCCAGCAGCTTAAACGGCTATGGCTACACCTTC
D: .
V: TRBV7-9
J: TRBJ1-2
size: .

CDR3: CAISESRGGSTYEQYF
DNA: TGTGCCATCAGTGAGTCGAGGGGCGGGAGCACCTACGAGCAGTACTTC
D: TRBD2
V: TRBV10-3
J: TRBJ2-7
size: .

CDR3: CASSLGPGSTDTQYF
DNA: TGTGCCAGCAGCTTAGGGCCAGGGAGCACAGATACGCAGTATTTT
D: .
V: TRBV7-7
J: TRBJ2-3
size: .

CDR3: CASQLFTGGNQPQHF
DNA: TGTGCCAGCCAGCTTTTCACAGGGGGGAACCAGCCCCAGCATTTT
D: TRBD1
V: TRBV5-5
J: TRBJ1-5
size: .

CDR3: CASSLTGGSSYEQYF
DNA: TGTGCCAGCAGCTTAACAGGGGGTTCGTCCTACGAGCAGTACTTC
D: TRBD1
V: TRBV7-2
J: TRBJ2-7
size: .

CDR3: CASSQVGGSSGYTF
DNA: TGTGCCAGCAGCCAAGTAGGGGGTAGTTCTGGCTACACCTTC
D: .
V: TRBV3-1/TRBV3-2
J: TRBJ1-2
size: .

CDR3: CASSEGDRVDTIYF
DNA: TGTGCCAGCAGTGAAGGGGACAGGGTAGACACCATATATTTT
D: TRBD1
V: TRBV6-1
J: TRBJ1-3
size: .

CDR3: CSASLPEAFF
DNA: TGCAGTGCTAGTCTCCCTGAAGCTTTCTTT
D: .
V: TRBV20-1
J: TRBJ1-1
size: .

CDR3: CASSQGLTGALSYEQYF
DNA: TGTGCCAGCAGCCAGGGGCTCACAGGGGCCCTCTCCTACGAGCAGTACTTC
D: TRBD1
V: TRBV3-1/TRBV3-2
J: TRBJ2-7
size: .

CDR3: CASSFGGRNTGELFF
DNA: TGTGCCAGCAGCTTTGGGGGGAGAAACACCGGGGAGCTGTTTTTT
D: .
V: TRBV5-6
J: TRBJ2-2
size: .